This TCR beta chain was identified in a study of T cell repertoires in aging, cancer and after chemotherapy. Notes on the study in general: Age-matched healthy donors had significantly more diverse, less clonal blood TCR repertoires than untreated cancer patients.

The CDR3 is 20 amino acids. Per the germline V gene, CDR1 is SGHAT and CDR2 is FQNNGV. V was pared by 0 bases and J by 2 bases, with 12 bases of the junction left unmatched. The template was genomic DNA from peripheral blood, not RNA. TRB rearrangements spanning V, D and J were amplified using mixed TRB-A/B primers. TCRdb reprocessed the multiplex PCR reads via MiXCR and lists one record per CDR3 protein. This table has over 8,000 distinct CDR3 sequences, 34% appearing once. The sample holds a few counts of this clonotype. Its antigen is not identified. This sequence was found in a human donor in good health. The sample comprised blood. The chain has TRBV11-2 and TRBJ2-3; 12 positions match TRBD2. Here the CDR3 reads CASSLDSSGLAGIPTDTQYF. The CDR3 nucleotides are TGTGCCAGCAGCTTAGATTCTTCAGGACTAGCGGGGATACCCACAGATACGCAGTATTTT.